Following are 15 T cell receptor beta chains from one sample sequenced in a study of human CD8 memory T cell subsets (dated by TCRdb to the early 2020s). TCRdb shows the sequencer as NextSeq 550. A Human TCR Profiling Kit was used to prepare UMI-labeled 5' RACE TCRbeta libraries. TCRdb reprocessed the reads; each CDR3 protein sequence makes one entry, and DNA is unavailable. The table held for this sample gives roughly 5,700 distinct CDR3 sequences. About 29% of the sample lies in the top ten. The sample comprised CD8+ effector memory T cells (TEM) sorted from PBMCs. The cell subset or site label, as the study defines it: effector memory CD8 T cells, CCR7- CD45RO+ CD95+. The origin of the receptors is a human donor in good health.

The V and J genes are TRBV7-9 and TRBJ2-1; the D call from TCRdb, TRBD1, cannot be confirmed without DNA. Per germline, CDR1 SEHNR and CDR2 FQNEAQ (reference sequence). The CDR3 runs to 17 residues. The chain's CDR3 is CASSPPSTGLQGNEQFF.

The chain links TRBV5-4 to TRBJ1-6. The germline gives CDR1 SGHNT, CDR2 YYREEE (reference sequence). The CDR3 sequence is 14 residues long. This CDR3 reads CASSLGWGNSPLHF.

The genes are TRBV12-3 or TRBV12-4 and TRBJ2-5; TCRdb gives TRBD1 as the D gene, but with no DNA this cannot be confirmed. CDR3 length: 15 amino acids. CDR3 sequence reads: CASSLRVGDLETQYF.

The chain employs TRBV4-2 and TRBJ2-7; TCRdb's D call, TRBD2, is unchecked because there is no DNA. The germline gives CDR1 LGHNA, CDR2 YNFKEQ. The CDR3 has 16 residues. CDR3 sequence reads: CASSQEGASEAYEQYF.

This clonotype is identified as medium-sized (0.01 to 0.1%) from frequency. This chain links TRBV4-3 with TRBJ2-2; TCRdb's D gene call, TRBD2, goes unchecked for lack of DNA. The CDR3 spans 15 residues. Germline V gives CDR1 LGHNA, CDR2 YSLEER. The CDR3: CASSQDDPHTGELFF.

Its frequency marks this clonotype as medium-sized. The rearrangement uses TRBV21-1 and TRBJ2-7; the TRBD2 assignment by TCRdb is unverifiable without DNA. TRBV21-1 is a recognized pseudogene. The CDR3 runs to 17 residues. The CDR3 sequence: CASSKGLAGEGDYEQYF.

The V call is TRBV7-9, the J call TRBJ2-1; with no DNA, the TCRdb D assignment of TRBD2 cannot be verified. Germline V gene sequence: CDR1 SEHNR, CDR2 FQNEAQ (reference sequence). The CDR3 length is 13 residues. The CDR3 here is CASSGTSTNEQFF.

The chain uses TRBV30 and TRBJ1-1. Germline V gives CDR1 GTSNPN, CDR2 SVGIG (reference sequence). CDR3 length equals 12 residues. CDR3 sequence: CAWTEGPTEAFF.

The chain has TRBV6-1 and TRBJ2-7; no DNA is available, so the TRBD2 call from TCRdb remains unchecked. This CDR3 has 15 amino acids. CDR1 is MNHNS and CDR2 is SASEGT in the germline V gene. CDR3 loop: CASSRTSGGTYEQYF.

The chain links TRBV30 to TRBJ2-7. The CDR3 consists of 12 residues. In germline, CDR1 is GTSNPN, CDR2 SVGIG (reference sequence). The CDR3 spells CAWSPTDYEQYF.

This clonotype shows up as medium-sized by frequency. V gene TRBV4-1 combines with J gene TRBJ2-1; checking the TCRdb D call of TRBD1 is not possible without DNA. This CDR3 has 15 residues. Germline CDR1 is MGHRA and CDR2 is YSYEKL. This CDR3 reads CASSRDRGSSNEQFF.

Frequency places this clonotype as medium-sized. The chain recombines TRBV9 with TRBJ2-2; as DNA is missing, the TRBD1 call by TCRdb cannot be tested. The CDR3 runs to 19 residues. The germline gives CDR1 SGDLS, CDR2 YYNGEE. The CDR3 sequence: CASSVPFGTGEPNTGELFF.

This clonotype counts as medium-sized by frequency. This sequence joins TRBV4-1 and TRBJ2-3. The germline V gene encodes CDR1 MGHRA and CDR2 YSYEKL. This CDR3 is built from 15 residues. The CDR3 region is CASSQAWTSQDTQYF.

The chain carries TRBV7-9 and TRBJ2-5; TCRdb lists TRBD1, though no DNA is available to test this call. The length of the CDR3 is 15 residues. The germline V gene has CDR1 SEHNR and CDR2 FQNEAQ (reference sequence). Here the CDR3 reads CASSGIDGGGETQYF.

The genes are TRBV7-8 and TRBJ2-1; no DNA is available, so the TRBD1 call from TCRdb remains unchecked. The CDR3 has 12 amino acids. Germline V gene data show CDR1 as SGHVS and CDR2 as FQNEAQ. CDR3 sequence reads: CAGGRGPNEQFF.